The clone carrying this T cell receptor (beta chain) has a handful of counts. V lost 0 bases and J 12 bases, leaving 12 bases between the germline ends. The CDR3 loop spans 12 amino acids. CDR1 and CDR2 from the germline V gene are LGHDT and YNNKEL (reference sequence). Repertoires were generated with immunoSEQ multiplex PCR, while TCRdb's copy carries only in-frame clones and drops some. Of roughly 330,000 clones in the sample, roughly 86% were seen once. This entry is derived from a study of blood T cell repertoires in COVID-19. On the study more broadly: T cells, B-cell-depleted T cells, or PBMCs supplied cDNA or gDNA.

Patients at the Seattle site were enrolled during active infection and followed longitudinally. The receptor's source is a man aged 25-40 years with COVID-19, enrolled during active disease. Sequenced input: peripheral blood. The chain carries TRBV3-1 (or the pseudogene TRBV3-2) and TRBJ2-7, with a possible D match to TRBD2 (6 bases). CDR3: CASSQDSGRWYF. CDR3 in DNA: TGTGCCAGCAGCCAAGATAGCGGACGTTGGTACTTC.